The following is a T cell receptor (beta chain) sequence with its context. Its antigen is still unknown. This sample was taken from a study of cytomegalovirus exposure and HLA in healthy donors. For the study at large: In an earlier analysis, 95 million to 130 million unique TCR beta sequences were found from 150 million to 200 million T cells.

The CDR3 contains 15 residues. 13 Jbeta primers and 60 Vbeta primers were used for the PCR. Sequencing was performed with immunoSEQ multiplex PCR; in TCRdb, only in-frame clones are kept and a portion is missing. The sample gives some 95,000 clones, approximately 69% of which show up once; about 1.3% is in the top ten. Study-level results: HLA-A and HLA-B allele assignments for most subjects were reportedly predicted accurately using TCR beta sequences. In a later analysis, TCR beta V- and J-gene trimming was associated with a missense DCLRE1C variant. The authors confirmed in vitro that a few CMV-associated chains were specific for CMV antigens.

The sample was PBMCs. The receptor was derived from a female donor in good health and CMV-seronegative. This chain uses TRBV21-1 with TRBJ2-5; the D call in the table, TRBD2, was not verified against the DNA. TRBV21-1 is classified as a pseudogene. This CDR3 is CASSNPTSGKETQYF. The DNA for the CDR3 is TGTGCCAGCAGCAACCCGACTAGCGGGAAAGAGACCCAGTACTTC.